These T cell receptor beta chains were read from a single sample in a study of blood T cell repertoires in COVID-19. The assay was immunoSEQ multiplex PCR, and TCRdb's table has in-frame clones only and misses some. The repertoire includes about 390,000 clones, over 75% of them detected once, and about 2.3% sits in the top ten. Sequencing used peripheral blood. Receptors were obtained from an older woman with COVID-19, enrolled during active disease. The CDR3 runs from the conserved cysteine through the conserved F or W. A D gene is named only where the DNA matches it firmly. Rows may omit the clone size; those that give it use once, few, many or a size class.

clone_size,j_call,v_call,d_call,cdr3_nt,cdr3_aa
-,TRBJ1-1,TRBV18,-,TGTGCCAGCTCACCAGGACTGCAAGGGAACACTGAAGCTTTCTTT,CASSPGLQGNTEAFF
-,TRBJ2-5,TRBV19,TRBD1,TGTGCCAGTAGGAGGACAGGGGCCTACCAAGAGACCCAGTACTTC,CASRRTGAYQETQYF
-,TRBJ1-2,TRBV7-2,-,TGTGCCAGCAGCCGTAAGGATGGGAGCTATGGCTACACCTTC,CASSRKDGSYGYTF
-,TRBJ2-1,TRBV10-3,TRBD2,TGTGCCATCAGTCCCATGACTAGCGGGGCATACAATGAGCAGTTCTTC,CAISPMTSGAYNEQFF
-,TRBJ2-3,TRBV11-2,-,TGTGCCAGCAGCCCAGGGGCGGATACGCAGTATTTT,CASSPGADTQYF
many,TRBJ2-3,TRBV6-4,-,TGTGCCAGCAGTGACTCGAATTCGGGGGGCATTGATACGCAGTATTTT,CASSDSNSGGIDTQYF
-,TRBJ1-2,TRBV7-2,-,TGTGCCAGCAGCTTAGGCGTAGCCTATGGCTACACCTTC,CASSLGVAYGYTF
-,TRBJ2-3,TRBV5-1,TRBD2,TGCGCCAGCAGCGGAGTACTAGCGGGGGGGCCAACAGATACGCAGTATTTT,CASSGVLAGGPTDTQYF
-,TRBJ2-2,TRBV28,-,TGTGCCAGCAGTTTACCCCCAGCGAACACCGGGGAGCTGTTTTTT,CASSLPPANTGELFF
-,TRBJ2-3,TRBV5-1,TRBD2,TGCGCCAGCAGCTTGTTTGGGACTAGCGGGGGGGCTGGAGAAGATACGCAGTATTTT,CASSLFGTSGGAGEDTQYF
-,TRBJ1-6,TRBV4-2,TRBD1,TGTGCCAGCAGCCCACAGGGGTGGAATTCACCCCTCCACTTT,CASSPQGWNSPLHF
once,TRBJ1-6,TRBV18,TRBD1,TGTGCCAGCTCACCAACAGAAGGGACAGGGGGACCCCTCCACTTT,CASSPTEGTGGPLHF
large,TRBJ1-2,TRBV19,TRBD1,TGTGCCAGTAGTACCGGGACAGGGTTTGTGGGTAACTATGGCTACACCTTC,CASSTGTGFVGNYGYTF
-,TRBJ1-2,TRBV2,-,TGTGCCAGCACTCCCACCGGGTATGGCTACACCTTC,CASTPTGYGYTF
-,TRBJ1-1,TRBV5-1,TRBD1,TGCGCCAGCAGCATTACAGGGGGCGCCGGCACTGAAGCTTTCTTT,CASSITGGAGTEAFF
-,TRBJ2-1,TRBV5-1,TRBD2,TGCGCCAGCAGCCTTAGCGGGGGCTTGGTTGGGGATGAGCAGTTCTTC,CASSLSGGLVGDEQFF
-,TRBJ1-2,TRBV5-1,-,TGCGCCAGCAGCCCGGGGGACGTCGACTATGGCTACACCTTC,CASSPGDVDYGYTF
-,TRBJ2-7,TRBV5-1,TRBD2,TGCGCCAGCAGCTTGGTTAGCGGGGGCTCCTACGAGCAGTACTTC,CASSLVSGGSYEQYF
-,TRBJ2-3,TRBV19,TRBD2,TGTGCCAGTAGTATTCTAGCGGGGTTTTCAGATACGCAGTATTTT,CASSILAGFSDTQYF
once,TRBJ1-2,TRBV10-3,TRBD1,TGTGCCATCAGTCCCGGGACAGGGTGGGGTGGCTACACCTTC,CAISPGTGWGGYTF
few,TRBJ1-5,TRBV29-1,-,TGCAGCGCCCGGGTAGGCAATCAGCCCCAGCATTTT,CSARVGNQPQHF
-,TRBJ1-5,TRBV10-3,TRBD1,TGTGCCATCAGCCCAGGGACAGTTAGCAATCAGCCCCAGCATTTT,CAISPGTVSNQPQHF
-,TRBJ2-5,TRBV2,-,TGTGCCAGCAGCCGTACTGTGGACCAAGAGACCCAGTACTTC,CASSRTVDQETQYF
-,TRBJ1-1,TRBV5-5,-,TGTGCCAGCAGCTTGACTATTGATTTGGTGGCTTTCTTT,CASSLTIDLVAFF
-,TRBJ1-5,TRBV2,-,TGTGCCAGCAGTGAGGTCAGGTCGTATCAGCCCCAGCATTTT,CASSEVRSYQPQHF
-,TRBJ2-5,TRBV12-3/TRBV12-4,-,TGTGCCAGCACCCTAGCATGGGTCAATGATCCGTACTTC,CASTLAWVNDPYF
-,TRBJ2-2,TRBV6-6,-,TGTGCCAGCAGTCCCTTGGTTGCTAGCTCCACCGGGGAGCTGTTTTTT,CASSPLVASSTGELFF
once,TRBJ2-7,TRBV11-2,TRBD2,TGTGCCAGCAGCTCGTCGGGGGGGCGAGATTACGAGCAGTACTTC,CASSSSGGRDYEQYF
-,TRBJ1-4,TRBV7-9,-,TGTGCCAGCAGCCTCAGTAATGAAAAACTGTTTTTT,CASSLSNEKLFF
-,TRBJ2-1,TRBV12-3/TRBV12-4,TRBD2,TGTGCCAGCAGCACCGGGGGGAATGAGCAGTTCTTC,CASSTGGNEQFF
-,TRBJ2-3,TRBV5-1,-,TGCGCCAGCAGCTTAGGGGAATTGGGTACGCAGTATTTT,CASSLGELGTQYF
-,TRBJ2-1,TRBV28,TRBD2,TGTGCCAGCAGTTTATGGACTAGCGGGGGGAATGAGCAGTTCTTC,CASSLWTSGGNEQFF
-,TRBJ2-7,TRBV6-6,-,TGTGCCAGCAGTAGCGTTCGGGGTTCCTCCTCCTACGAGCAGTACTTC,CASSSVRGSSSYEQYF
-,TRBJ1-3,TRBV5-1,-,TGCGCCAGCAGCTCTAACAGGAACTCTGGAAACACCATATATTTT,CASSSNRNSGNTIYF
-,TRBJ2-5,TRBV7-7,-,TGTGCCAGCAGCTTACTGTCAGGCCAAGAGACCCAGTACTTC,CASSLLSGQETQYF
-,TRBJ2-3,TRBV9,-,TGTGCCAGCAGCCTAATGGCGGCCCCCACAGATACGCAGTATTTT,CASSLMAAPTDTQYF
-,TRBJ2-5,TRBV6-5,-,TGTGCCAGCAGCGGACAGATAGCTGTGGAGACCCAGTACTTC,CASSGQIAVETQYF
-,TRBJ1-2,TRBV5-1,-,TGCGCCAGCAGCTTGTCTGCGGGACCTAACTATGGCTACACCTTC,CASSLSAGPNYGYTF
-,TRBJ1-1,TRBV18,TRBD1,TGTGCCAGCTCAGCCAGGGGGCCAGGGACTGAAGCTTTCTTT,CASSARGPGTEAFF
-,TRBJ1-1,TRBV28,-,TGTGCCAGCAGTTTATTGGACGGGGGATCTGAAGCTTTCTTT,CASSLLDGGSEAFF
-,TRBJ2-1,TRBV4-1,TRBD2,TGCGCCAGCAGCCGGAGCGGGGGGTACAATGAGCAGTTCTTC,CASSRSGGYNEQFF
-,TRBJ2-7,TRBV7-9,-,TGTGCCAGCAGCGTCGTAAGGGCAGCGGACTACGAGCAGTACTTC,CASSVVRAADYEQYF
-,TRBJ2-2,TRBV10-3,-,TGTGCCATCAGTGAGTCAAAGGGGCACGGGGAGCTGTTTTTT,CAISESKGHGELFF
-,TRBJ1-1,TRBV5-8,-,TGTGCCAGCAGCCGGATAAGGGGCACTGAAGCTTTCTTT,CASSRIRGTEAFF
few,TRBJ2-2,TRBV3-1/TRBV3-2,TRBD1,TGTGCCAGCAGCCAATTTCGCGCCCGGACAGGGTGGGCCACCGGGGAGCTGTTTTTT,CASSQFRARTGWATGELFF
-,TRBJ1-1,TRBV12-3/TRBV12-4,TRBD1,TGTGCCTCAGGGGGGCATGAAGCTTTCTTT,CASGGHEAFF
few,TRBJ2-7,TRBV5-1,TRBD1,TGCGCCAGCAGCTTCGGGACAGGGGGCCACGAGCAGTACTTC,CASSFGTGGHEQYF
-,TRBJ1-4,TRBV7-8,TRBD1,TGTGCCAGTAGGACAGGGGGCTCTAATTTTTTAAATGAAAAACTGTTTTTT,CASRTGGSNFLNEKLFF
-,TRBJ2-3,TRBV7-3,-,TGTGCCAGCAGCTTTTCAGGGGTTAGCACAGATACGCAGTATTTT,CASSFSGVSTDTQYF
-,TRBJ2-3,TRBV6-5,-,TGTGCCAGCAGTTCCCTCTTAAATACGCAGTATTTT,CASSSLLNTQYF
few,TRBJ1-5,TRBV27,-,TGTGCCAGCAGTTTATCAGGGGGTGATCAGCCCCAGCATTTT,CASSLSGGDQPQHF
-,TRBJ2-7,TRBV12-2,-,TGTGCAAGTCGCTTAGCGAGGGACAGGGTTTACGAGCAGTACTTC,CASRLARDRVYEQYF
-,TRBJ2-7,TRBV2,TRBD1,TGTGCCAGCAACCGGGACAGGGGGCAGTACTTC,CASNRDRGQYF
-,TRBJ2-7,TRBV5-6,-,TGTGCCAGCAGATATGGAGCCTACGAGCAGTACTTC,CASRYGAYEQYF
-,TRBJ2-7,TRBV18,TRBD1,TGTGCCAGCTCACCGAGGGACAGCTACGAGCAGTACTTC,CASSPRDSYEQYF
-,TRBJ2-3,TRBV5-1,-,TGCGCCAGCAGACCACAGGGAGTTACAGATACGCAGTATTTT,CASRPQGVTDTQYF
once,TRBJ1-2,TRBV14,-,TGTGCCAGCAGCCAAGACCCCGTCTATGGCTACACCTTC,CASSQDPVYGYTF
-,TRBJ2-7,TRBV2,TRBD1,TGTGCCAGCAGGGGGGGACAGGAGTCCTACGAGCAGTACTTC,CASRGGQESYEQYF